The rows below give T cell receptor beta chains drawn from one sample of a study of T-cell memory formation after mild COVID-19. TCRdb recomputed calls from the 5' RACE reads with MiXCR, one row per CDR3 protein. Among approximately 270,000 distinct CDR3 sequences listed, about a sixth were seen once. Sequencing was carried out using PBMCs or a T cell subset sorted from them (not recorded which). The receptors originated from a man younger than 30 who had mild COVID-19 (a few samples of this study predate the infection). Cell type and time point are not known. CDR3s include the opening cysteine and the closing phenylalanine or tryptophan. A D gene is named only where the DNA matches it firmly. Clone size is shown for a subset of rows, as once, few, many or a class of expanded clone.

d_call j_call clone_size v_call cdr3_aa cdr3_nt
NA TRBJ1-2 NA TRBV12-3/TRBV12-4 CASNLWGANYGYTF TGTGCCAGCAACCTGTGGGGGGCTAACTATGGCTACACCTTC
TRBD2 TRBJ2-1 many TRBV7-8 CASSLGTSGANEQFF TGTGCCAGCAGCTTAGGGACTAGCGGGGCGAATGAGCAGTTCTTC
TRBD1 TRBJ2-1 few TRBV9 CASSEGQGVGNEQFF TGTGCCAGCAGCGAGGGACAGGGGGTAGGCAATGAGCAGTTCTTC
TRBD1 TRBJ2-3 NA TRBV9 CASSVVGQGETDTQYF TGTGCCAGCAGCGTAGTGGGACAGGGTGAGACAGATACGCAGTATTTT
TRBD2 TRBJ2-7 few TRBV5-1 CASHSQGGEGAEQYF TGCGCCAGCCACAGCCAAGGTGGGGAGGGCGCCGAGCAGTACTTC
TRBD1 TRBJ2-4 NA TRBV4-1 CASSTTGGGSKNIQYF TGCGCCAGCAGCACGACAGGGGGCGGATCCAAAAACATTCAGTACTTC
TRBD1 TRBJ1-2 NA TRBV6-5 CASSPRDRGKANYGYTF TGTGCCAGCAGCCCCCGGGACAGGGGGAAGGCTAACTATGGCTACACCTTC
NA TRBJ2-5 NA TRBV6-6 CASRTTDQETQYF TGTGCCAGCAGGACGACAGACCAAGAGACCCAGTACTTC
TRBD2 TRBJ2-2 few TRBV7-9 CASIQTSGGPNTGELFF TGTGCCAGCATCCAGACTAGCGGGGGCCCGAACACCGGGGAGCTGTTTTTT
NA TRBJ2-3 few TRBV18 CASSPLSGTTDTQYF TGTGCCAGCTCACCATTAAGCGGAACCACAGATACGCAGTATTTT
NA TRBJ2-2 NA TRBV19 CASGFNTGELFF TGTGCCAGTGGATTCAACACCGGGGAGCTGTTTTTT
NA TRBJ1-3 NA TRBV21-1 CASSRVAGNTIYF TGTGCCAGCAGCAGGGTTGCTGGAAACACCATATATTTT
NA TRBJ1-2 NA TRBV20-1 CSARALQRNYGYTF TGCAGTGCTAGAGCCCTCCAACGAAACTATGGCTACACCTTC
TRBD1 TRBJ1-1 NA TRBV12-3/TRBV12-4 CASSLSYTGETEAFF TGTGCCAGCAGTCTTAGCTATACAGGGGAGACTGAAGCTTTCTTT
NA TRBJ1-2 few TRBV6-1 CASSGGGVQGTYGYTF TGTGCCAGCAGTGGGGGAGGGGTCCAGGGGACCTATGGCTACACCTTC
NA TRBJ1-5 many TRBV28 CASNQPPSQPQHF TGTGCCAGCAACCAACCCCCGTCGCAGCCCCAGCATTTT
TRBD1 TRBJ2-7 few TRBV7-2 CASSPDRGPYEQYF TGTGCCAGCAGCCCTGACAGGGGACCCTACGAGCAGTACTTC
NA TRBJ2-1 few TRBV7-3 CASSLSSWGANEQFF TGTGCCAGCAGCTTAAGTTCCTGGGGGGCTAATGAGCAGTTCTTC
NA TRBJ1-4 NA TRBV20-1 CSARDPTRAEKLFF TGCAGTGCTAGAGATCCTACTCGGGCGGAAAAACTGTTTTTT
NA TRBJ2-7 many TRBV6-6 CASSYSTVGYEQYF TGTGCCAGCAGTTACTCGACGGTAGGCTACGAGCAGTACTTC
TRBD1 TRBJ2-3 NA TRBV6-5 CASSYQGQGVGTQYF TGTGCCAGCAGTTACCAGGGACAGGGGGTCGGTACGCAGTATTTT
TRBD1 TRBJ1-6 few TRBV5-5 CASSSDRWDSPLHF TGTGCCAGCAGCTCGGACAGGTGGGATTCACCCCTCCACTTT
NA TRBJ2-7 few TRBV6-2/TRBV6-3 CASSYSSREQYF TGTGCCAGCAGTTACAGTAGTCGCGAGCAGTACTTC
NA TRBJ1-1 many TRBV5-1 CASSRGEMTEAFF TGCGCCAGCTCGAGGGGGGAGATGACTGAAGCTTTCTTT
NA TRBJ2-1 few TRBV6-5 CATGGDNEQFF TGTGCCACCGGAGGGGACAATGAGCAGTTCTTC
NA TRBJ2-7 few TRBV6-2/TRBV6-3 CASSHRQYSYEQYF TGTGCCAGCAGCCACCGACAGTACTCCTACGAGCAGTACTTC
NA TRBJ2-2 NA TRBV7-3 CASRSPGHPNTGELFF TGTGCCAGCAGATCTCCGGGACACCCGAACACCGGGGAGCTGTTTTTT
NA TRBJ2-3 NA TRBV5-1 CASSPTPASTDTQYF TGCGCCAGCAGCCCAACACCCGCTAGCACAGATACGCAGTATTTT
TRBD1 TRBJ2-7 NA TRBV20-1 CSALHRDRASWEQYF TGCAGTGCTTTGCACCGGGACAGGGCGAGTTGGGAGCAGTACTTC
NA TRBJ2-1 few TRBV20-1 CSARQTGREQFF TGCAGTGCTAGGCAGACAGGGAGGGAGCAGTTCTTC
NA TRBJ1-2 NA TRBV7-6 CASSLLTGPAYGYTF TGTGCCAGCAGCTTACTTACAGGGCCCGCATATGGCTACACCTTC
NA TRBJ2-1 once TRBV7-3 CASSLTAGYEQFF TGTGCCAGCAGCTTAACTGCGGGGTATGAGCAGTTCTTC
TRBD1 TRBJ1-4 many TRBV20-1 CSARDSLNEKLFF TGCAGTGCCAGGGACAGCCTGAATGAAAAACTGTTTTTT
NA TRBJ2-4 NA TRBV27 CASSYSPKNIQYF TGTGCCAGCAGTTACTCCCCCAAAAACATTCAGTACTTC
NA TRBJ1-1 few TRBV29-1 CSVDGLQGNTEAFF TGCAGCGTTGATGGATTACAGGGAAACACTGAAGCTTTCTTT
NA TRBJ2-3 NA TRBV7-8 CASSPPVFDTQYF TGTGCCAGCAGCCCACCAGTATTTGATACGCAGTATTTT
NA TRBJ2-7 few TRBV29-1 CSGTDTYEQYF TGCAGCGGGACGGATACCTACGAGCAGTACTTC
TRBD1 TRBJ1-1 few TRBV19 CASSISGTGGAFF TGTGCCAGTAGTATATCCGGGACAGGAGGCGCTTTCTTT
TRBD1 TRBJ1-6 NA TRBV2 CASSENWDSRNSPLHF TGTGCCAGCAGTGAAAACTGGGACAGCCGAAATTCACCCCTCCACTTT
NA TRBJ2-5 NA TRBV28 CASSLPRGETQYF TGTGCCAGCAGTTTACCCAGGGGTGAGACCCAGTACTTC
NA TRBJ1-2 few TRBV4-3 CASSLGHLGYTF TGCGCCAGCAGCCTGGGACACCTTGGCTACACCTTC
NA TRBJ2-7 NA TRBV4-3 CASSQDDTSSYEQYF TGCGCCAGCAGCCAAGACGATACTAGCTCCTACGAGCAGTACTTC
NA TRBJ2-1 few TRBV7-6 CASSLSSGADNEQFF TGTGCCAGCAGCCTGTCCTCGGGAGCAGACAATGAGCAGTTCTTC
TRBD1 TRBJ2-3 few TRBV5-6 CASSLVDREGDTQYF TGTGCCAGCAGCTTGGTTGACAGGGAAGGGGATACGCAGTATTTT
NA TRBJ2-3 few TRBV15 CATSRGDGDTDTQYF TGTGCCACCAGCAGGGGGGACGGAGACACAGATACGCAGTATTTT
TRBD2 TRBJ2-3 NA TRBV4-1 CASSQDPPPSGGDTDTQYF TGCGCCAGCAGCCAAGATCCTCCCCCTAGCGGGGGGGACACAGATACGCAGTATTTT
TRBD2 TRBJ2-2 few TRBV9 CASSGGLADTGELFF TGTGCCAGCAGCGGTGGGCTAGCGGACACCGGGGAGCTGTTTTTT
NA TRBJ2-7 many TRBV4-1 CASSQEPGNFYEQYF TGCGCCAGCAGCCAAGAGCCCGGGAACTTCTACGAGCAGTACTTC